This section outlines one TCR beta chain sequence together with its context. This record belongs to a study of control samples from healthy donors and cancer patients. CDR3 length: 16 residues. Generated by immunoSEQ multiplex PCR, the TCRdb table keeps only in-frame clones and is missing some. The table lists approximately 150,000 clones, roughly 92% of them singletons. The sequence came from a man in his forties in good health. V and J are TRBV21-1 and TRBJ1-2; the DNA was not used to check the table's D call, TRBD1. TRBV21-1 is recorded as a pseudogene. Material: blood. The DNA of the CDR3 is TGTGCCAGCAGCAAGGAACCGGGACAGGGTCACGACGGCTACACCTTC. It is translated as CASSKEPGQGHDGYTF.